These 3 T cell receptor beta chains were all obtained from the same sample, sequenced in a study of circulating CD8 cells and anti-PD-1 response in melanoma. Using approximately 15 ng of total RNA, TCR libraries were made with the QIAseq Immune Repertoire TCR panel. A single record per CDR3 protein comes from TCRdb applying MiXCR to the reads. The table records more than 90 distinct CDR3 sequences, about 3.5% of them present only once. From live CD3+CD8+TCRalphabeta+ cells, four PD-1 and/or TIGIT subsets were sorted. The material was CD8+ T cells from PBMCs, obtained at baseline or after one month of anti-PD-1 therapy (not recorded which). These TCRs come from a human donor with melanoma.

By proportion, this clonotype is large. The chain is built from TRBV29-1 and TRBJ2-7; D ambiguous. The CDR3 length is 11 residues. Trimming pared 4 bases from V and 3 bases from J, leaving 7 bases between. Germline lookup yields CDR1 SQVTM and CDR2 ANQGSEA. CDR3 DNA sequence: TGCAGCGTTGGGGCAGACTACGAGCAGTACTTC. Amino acid sequence: CSVGADYEQYF.

By share, this clonotype counts as large. The germline gene is not matched at one end of the junction; a read error may be the cause. The chain is built from TRBV7-3 and TRBJ2-1; no definite D call. CDR1 and CDR2 from the germline V gene are SGHTA and FQGTGA. This CDR3 spans 14 amino acids. The CDR3 DNA is TGTGCCAGCAGCCTAACACCATCCTACAATGAGCAGTTCTTC. Translated, it gives CASSLTPSYNEQFF. Together with reference TRBV7-3 and TRBJ2-1, the CDR3 gives the full variable domain: GAGVSQTPSNKVTEKGKYVELRCDPISGHTALYWYRQSLGQGPEFLIYFQGTGAADDSGLPNDRFFAVRPEGSVSTLKIQRTERGDSAVYLCASSLTPSYNEQFFGPGTRLTVL.

This clonotype is termed large (0.1 to 1%). One end of the junction is discordant with germline, which a read error may explain. This chain uses TRBV7-2 with TRBJ2-5; 8 bases line up with TRBD2. The CDR3 runs 12 residues. Looked up from germline, CDR1 is SGHTA and CDR2 is FQGNSA. As DNA, the CDR3 is TGTGCCAGCAGCCAGGGGAGGCGGGGGGCGGACTTC. This encodes CASSQGRRGADF.